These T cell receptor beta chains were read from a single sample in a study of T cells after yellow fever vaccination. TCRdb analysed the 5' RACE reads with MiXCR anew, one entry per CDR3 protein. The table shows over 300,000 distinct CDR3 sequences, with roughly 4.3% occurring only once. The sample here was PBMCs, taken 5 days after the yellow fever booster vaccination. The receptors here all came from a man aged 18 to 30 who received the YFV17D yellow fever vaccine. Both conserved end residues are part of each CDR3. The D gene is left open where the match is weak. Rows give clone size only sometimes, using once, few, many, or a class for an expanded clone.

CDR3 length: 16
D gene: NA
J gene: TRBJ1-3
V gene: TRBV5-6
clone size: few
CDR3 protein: CASSLPPAEAGNTIYF
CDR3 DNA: TGTGCCAGCAGCCTTCCCCCGGCTGAGGCTGGAAACACCATATATTTT

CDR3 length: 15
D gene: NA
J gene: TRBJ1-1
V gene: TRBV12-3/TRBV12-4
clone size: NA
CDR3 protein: CASVRRRGEGTEAFF
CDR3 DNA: TGTGCCAGCGTTCGAAGACGGGGTGAAGGAACTGAAGCTTTCTTT

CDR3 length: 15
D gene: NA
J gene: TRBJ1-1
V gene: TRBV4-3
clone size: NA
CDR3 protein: CASSQEGLVGTEAFF
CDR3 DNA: TGCGCCAGCAGCCAAGAAGGGCTGGTAGGCACTGAAGCTTTCTTT

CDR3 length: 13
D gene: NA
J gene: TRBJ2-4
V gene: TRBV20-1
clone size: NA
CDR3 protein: CSATGGAKNIQYF
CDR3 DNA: TGCAGTGCTACCGGGGGAGCCAAAAACATTCAGTACTTC

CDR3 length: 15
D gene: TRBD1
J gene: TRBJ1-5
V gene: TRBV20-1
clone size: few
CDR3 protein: CSAREGGTGGQPQHF
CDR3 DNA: TGCAGTGCTAGAGAGGGCGGGACAGGGGGTCAGCCCCAGCATTTT

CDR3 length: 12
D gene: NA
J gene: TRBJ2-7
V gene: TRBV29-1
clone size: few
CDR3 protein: CSALRQPYEQYF
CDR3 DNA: TGCAGCGCCCTGCGACAGCCTTACGAGCAGTACTTC

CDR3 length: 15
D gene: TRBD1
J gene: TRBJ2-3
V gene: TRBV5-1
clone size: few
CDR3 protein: CASSFQTGSTDTQYF
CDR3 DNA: TGCGCCAGCAGCTTCCAGACAGGGAGCACAGATACGCAGTATTTT

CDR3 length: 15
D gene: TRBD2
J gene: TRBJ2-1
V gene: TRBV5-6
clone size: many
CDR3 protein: CASSLGTGLAGGEFF
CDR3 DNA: TGTGCCAGCAGCTTGGGAACGGGCCTAGCGGGGGGTGAGTTCTTC

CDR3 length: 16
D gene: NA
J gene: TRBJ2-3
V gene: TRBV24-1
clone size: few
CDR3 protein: CATSDFRGQGTDTQYF
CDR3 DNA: TGTGCCACCAGTGATTTCCGGGGGCAGGGGACAGATACGCAGTATTTT

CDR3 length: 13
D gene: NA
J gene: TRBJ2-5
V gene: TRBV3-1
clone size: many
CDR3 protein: CATQRRTQETQYF
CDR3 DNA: TGTGCCACCCAAAGGCGAACCCAAGAGACCCAGTACTTC

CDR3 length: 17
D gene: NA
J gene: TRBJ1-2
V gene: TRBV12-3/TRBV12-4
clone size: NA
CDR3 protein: CASTWESPAFLGYGYTF
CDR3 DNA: TGTGCCAGCACCTGGGAGTCACCAGCCTTTCTAGGCTATGGCTACACCTTC

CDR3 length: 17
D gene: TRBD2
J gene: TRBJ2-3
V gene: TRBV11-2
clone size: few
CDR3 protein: CASSITSGGVPRDTQYF
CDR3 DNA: TGTGCCAGCAGCATTACTAGCGGGGGGGTCCCCAGAGATACGCAGTATTTT

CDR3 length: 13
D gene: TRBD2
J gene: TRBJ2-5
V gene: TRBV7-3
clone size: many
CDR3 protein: CASSLSGRGTQYF
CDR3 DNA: TGTGCCAGCAGCCTCTCCGGGAGGGGGACCCAGTACTTC

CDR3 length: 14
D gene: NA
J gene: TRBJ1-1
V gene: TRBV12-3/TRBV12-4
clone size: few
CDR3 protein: CASSLIPLNTEAFF
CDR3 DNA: TGTGCCAGCAGTCTTATACCCCTGAACACTGAAGCTTTCTTT

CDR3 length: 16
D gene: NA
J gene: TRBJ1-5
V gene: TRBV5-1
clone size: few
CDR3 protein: CASSLVAGGGNQPQHF
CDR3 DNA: TGCGCCAGCAGCTTGGTAGCTGGGGGTGGCAATCAGCCCCAGCATTTT

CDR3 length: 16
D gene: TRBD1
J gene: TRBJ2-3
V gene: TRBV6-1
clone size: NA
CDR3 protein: CASIILMTGHTDTQYF
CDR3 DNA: TGTGCTAGCATAATCCTCATGACAGGGCACACAGATACGCAGTATTTT

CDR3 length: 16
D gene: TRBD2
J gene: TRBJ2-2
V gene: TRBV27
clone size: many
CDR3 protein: CASRKIAGGPGGELFF
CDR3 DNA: TGTGCCAGCAGGAAGATAGCGGGGGGACCCGGTGGGGAGCTGTTTTTT

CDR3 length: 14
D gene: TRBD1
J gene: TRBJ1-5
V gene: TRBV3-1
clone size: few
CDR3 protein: CASSLTGGKQPQHF
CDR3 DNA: TGTGCCAGCAGCCTGACAGGGGGCAAACAGCCCCAGCATTTT